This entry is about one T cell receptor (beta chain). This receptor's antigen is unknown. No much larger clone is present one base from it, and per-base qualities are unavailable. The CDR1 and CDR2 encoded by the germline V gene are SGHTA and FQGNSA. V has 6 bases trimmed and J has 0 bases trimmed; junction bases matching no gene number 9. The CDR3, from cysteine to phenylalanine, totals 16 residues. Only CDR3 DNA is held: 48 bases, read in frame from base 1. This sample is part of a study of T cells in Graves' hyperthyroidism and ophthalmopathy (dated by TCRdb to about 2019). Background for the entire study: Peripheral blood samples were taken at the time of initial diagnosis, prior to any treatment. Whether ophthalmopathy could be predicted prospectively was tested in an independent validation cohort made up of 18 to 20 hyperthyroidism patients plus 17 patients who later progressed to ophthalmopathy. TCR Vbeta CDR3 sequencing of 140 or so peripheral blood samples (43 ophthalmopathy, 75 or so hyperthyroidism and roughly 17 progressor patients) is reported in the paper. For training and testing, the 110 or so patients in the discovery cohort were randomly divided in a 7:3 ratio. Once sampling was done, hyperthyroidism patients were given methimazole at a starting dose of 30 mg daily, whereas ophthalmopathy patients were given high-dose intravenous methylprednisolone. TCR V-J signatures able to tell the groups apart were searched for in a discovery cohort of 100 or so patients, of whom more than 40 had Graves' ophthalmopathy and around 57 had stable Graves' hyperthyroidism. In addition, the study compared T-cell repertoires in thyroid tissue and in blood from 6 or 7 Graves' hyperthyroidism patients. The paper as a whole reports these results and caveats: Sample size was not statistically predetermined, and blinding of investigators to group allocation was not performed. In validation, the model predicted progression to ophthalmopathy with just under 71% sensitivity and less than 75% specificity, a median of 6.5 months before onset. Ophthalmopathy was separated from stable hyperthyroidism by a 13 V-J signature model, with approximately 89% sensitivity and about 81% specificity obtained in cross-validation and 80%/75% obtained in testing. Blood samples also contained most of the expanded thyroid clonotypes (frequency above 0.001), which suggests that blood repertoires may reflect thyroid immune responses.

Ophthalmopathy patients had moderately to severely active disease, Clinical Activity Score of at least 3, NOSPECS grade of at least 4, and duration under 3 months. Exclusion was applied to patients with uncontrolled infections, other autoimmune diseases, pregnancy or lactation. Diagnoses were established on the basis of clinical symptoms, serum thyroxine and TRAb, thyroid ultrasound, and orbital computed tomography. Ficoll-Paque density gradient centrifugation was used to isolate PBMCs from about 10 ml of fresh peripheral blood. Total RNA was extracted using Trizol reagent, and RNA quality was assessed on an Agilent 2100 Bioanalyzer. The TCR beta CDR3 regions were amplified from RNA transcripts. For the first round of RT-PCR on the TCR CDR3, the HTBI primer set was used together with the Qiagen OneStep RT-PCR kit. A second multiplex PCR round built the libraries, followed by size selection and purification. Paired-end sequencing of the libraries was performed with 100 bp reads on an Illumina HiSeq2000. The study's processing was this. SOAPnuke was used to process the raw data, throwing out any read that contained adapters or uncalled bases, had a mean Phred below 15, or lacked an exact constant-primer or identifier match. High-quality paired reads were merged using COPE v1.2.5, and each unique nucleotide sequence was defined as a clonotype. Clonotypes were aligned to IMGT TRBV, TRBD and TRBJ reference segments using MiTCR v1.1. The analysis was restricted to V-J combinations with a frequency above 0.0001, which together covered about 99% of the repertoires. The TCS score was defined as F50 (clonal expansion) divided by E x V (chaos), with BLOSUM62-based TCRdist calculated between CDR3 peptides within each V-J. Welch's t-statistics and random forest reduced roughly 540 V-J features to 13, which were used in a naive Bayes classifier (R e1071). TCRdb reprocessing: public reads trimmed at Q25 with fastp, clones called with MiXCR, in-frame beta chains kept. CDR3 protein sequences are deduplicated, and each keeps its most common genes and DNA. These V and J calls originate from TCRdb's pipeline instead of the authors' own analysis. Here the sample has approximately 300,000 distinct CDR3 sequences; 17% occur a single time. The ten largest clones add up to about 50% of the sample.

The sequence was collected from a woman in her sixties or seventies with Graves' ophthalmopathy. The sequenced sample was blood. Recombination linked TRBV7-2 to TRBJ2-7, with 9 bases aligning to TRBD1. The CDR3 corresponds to CASSLSTGGASYEQYF. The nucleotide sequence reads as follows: TGTGCCAGCAGTCTGAGTACAGGGGGCGCCTCCTACGAGCAGTACTTC.